The clone carrying this T cell receptor beta chain was seen ten or more times. Trimming removed 2 bases at V and 4 bases at J, with 17 bases between. The CDR3 has 16 amino acids. Germline CDR1 is SGHVS and CDR2 is FQNEAQ. These data belong to a study of Graves' ophthalmopathy and Graves' hyperthyroidism. Researchers took RNA transcripts and amplified TCR beta CDR3 regions from them. RT-PCR in the first round used HTBI primers; a second-round multiplex PCR followed. Each CDR3 protein gets one entry after TCRdb re-called the multiplex PCR reads with MiXCR. The sample consists of some 360,000 distinct CDR3 sequences, about 17% of them appearing once. PBMCs were obtained from 8 to 10 ml of fresh peripheral blood.

The receptor's source is an adult woman with stable Graves' hyperthyroidism. Sequencing input: peripheral blood. This chain joins TRBV7-8 and TRBJ2-5, with D tentatively TRBD2 (6 bases). The CDR3 loop reads CASSLFLGGELETQYF. In DNA form, the CDR3 reads TGTGCCAGCAGCTTATTCTTGGGGGGAGAACTAGAGACCCAGTACTTC.